These T cell receptor beta chains were read from a single sample in a study of CD8 T cells in Susac syndrome. TCRdb independently ran MiXCR on the immunoSEQ multiplex PCR reads; one entry per CDR3 protein. The sample contains some 180,000 distinct CDR3 sequences, about 95% of which appear only once. The sample consisted of CD4+ T cells from PBMCs. The receptors derive from a human donor in good health. CDR3s include the opening cysteine and the closing phenylalanine or tryptophan. A D gene is named only where the DNA matches it firmly.

TRBJ2-1 . TRBV12-3/TRBV12-4 CASSLFNEQFF
TRBJ2-7 . TRBV9 CASSPGWEDSYEQYF
TRBJ1-5 TRBD1 TRBV5-1 CASSLQGTSNQPQHF
TRBJ2-1 . TRBV20-1 CSAYRDWQFF
TRBJ2-3 . TRBV20-1 CSASLRSQDTQYF
TRBJ1-1 . TRBV30 CAWRQDEAFF
TRBJ2-5 TRBD1 TRBV20-1 CSATGKETQYF
TRBJ1-1 . TRBV29-1 CSVDRMNTEAFF
TRBJ2-7 . TRBV5-4 CASSFKGGGEQYF
TRBJ2-1 . TRBV29-1 CSVEGLLDGKQFF
TRBJ1-5 TRBD1 TRBV15 CATSRDGQGARQPQHF
TRBJ2-5 . TRBV30 CAWSGFGPPVTQYF
TRBJ2-5 . TRBV20-1 CSARAQGSKTQYF
TRBJ2-1 . TRBV6-6 CASSTTGSSYNEQFF
TRBJ2-7 TRBD1 TRBV20-1 CSARGQGVYEQYF
TRBJ2-1 . TRBV15 CATSRDVSRQAREQFF
TRBJ1-2 . TRBV30 CAWSASRVGYTF
TRBJ2-7 . TRBV4-2 CASSLVPQDGYEQYF
TRBJ2-5 . TRBV6-2/TRBV6-3 CASTDVQETQYF
TRBJ2-7 . TRBV18 CASSPLAGGPWGEQYF
TRBJ2-3 . TRBV6-1 CASVRGGVSTDTQYF
TRBJ2-5 . TRBV30 CAWSVLDLGETQYF
TRBJ2-3 TRBD2 TRBV20-1 CSARDASSGRTDTQYF
TRBJ2-5 . TRBV7-2 CASSLTELGAGETQYF
TRBJ2-3 . TRBV14 CASSQDSWVTDTQYF
TRBJ1-2 . TRBV20-1 CSARDSQGYGYTF
TRBJ2-3 TRBD2 TRBV29-1 CSVRLAGEVDTQYF
TRBJ2-3 . TRBV9 CASSGRGHLHTDTQYF
TRBJ2-1 TRBD2 TRBV5-4 CASSSGAGGPGDEQFF